The 14 T cell receptor beta chains listed next were all sequenced from one sample in a study of CDR3 diversity in severe acne. Using its own MiXCR run on the PCR reads, TCRdb lists one record per CDR3 protein. Altogether around 100,000 distinct CDR3 sequences are present, about half being singletons, with the ten largest covering around 12%. Source material: blood. The receptors stem from a male donor with acne.

DNA for the CDR3: TGTGCCACCAGTGATTGTTCTGAGAAGATTAAAGCAAGAACAGGGACGACTAGACCGTACTTC. Translating it yields CATSDCSEKIKARTGTTRPYF. The rearrangement joins TRBV24-1 to TRBJ2-7; tentatively, D is TRBD1 or TRBD2 (6 bases each). The CDR3 is 21 residues long. The germline V gene encodes CDR1 KGHDR and CDR2 SFDVKD. With 2 bases removed from V and 12 bases from J, the gap between germline ends came to 40 bases.

A note on this clonotype: At one boundary the junction diverges from the germline segment, which might be a read error. The chain employs TRBV25-1 and TRBJ1-2; D perhaps matches TRBD1 (6 bases). The CDR3 extends over 13 amino acids. The germline CDR1 and CDR2 sequences are MGHDK and SYGVNS. The CDR3: CASSSHRDYSYTF. CDR3 coding DNA: TGTGCCAGCAGTTCGCACAGGGACTATAGCTACACCTTC.

Comment on this clonotype: A much larger clone lies one base from this, so it may be a read error. This chain connects TRBV29-1 to TRBJ1-1; the match to TRBD1 covers 8 bases. Germline V gives CDR1 SQVTM, CDR2 ANQGSEA. The CDR3 length is 15 residues. V shed 5 bases, J shed 3 bases, and the junction held 11 bases outside the gene matches. CDR3 in amino acids: CSVLFTDRAYTEAFF. In DNA, the CDR3 is TGCAGCGTTCTTTTCACGGACAGGGCGTACACTGAAGCTTTCTTT.

The CDR3 DNA sequence: TGTGCCACCAGCGTACGACAGGGCCCCTACGAGCAGTACTTC. This translates into CATSVRQGPYEQYF. The rearrangement uses TRBV15 and TRBJ2-7; 7 nucleotides align to TRBD1. With 5 bases clipped from V and 2 bases from J, the junction kept 6 bases outside the gene matches. The CDR3 has 14 residues. CDR1 LNHNV and CDR2 YYDKDF come from the germline V gene (reference sequence).

The V call is TRBV13, the J call TRBJ2-7; possible D gene TRBD2, 5 bases. V was shortened by 5 bases and J by 7 bases, with 9 bases between the two germline ends. Looked up from germline, CDR1 is PRHDT and CDR2 is FYEKMQ (reference sequence). The CDR3 has 11 amino acids. The CDR3 sequence is CASSQTGEQYF. The CDR3, as DNA: TGTGCCAGCAGCCAGACGGGGGAGCAGTACTTC.

In nucleotides, the CDR3 is TGCAGTGCCAGCTCAATGAGCGGACGTAGGGATGAGCAGTTCTTC. Translated, it gives CSASSMSGRRDEQFF. The rearrangement uses TRBV20-1 and TRBJ2-1, with D possibly being TRBD2 (5 bases). The V end was cut by 6 bases, the J end by 8 bases, with 23 bases between. CDR1 is DFQATT, CDR2 SNEGSKA, per germline (reference sequence). This CDR3 has 15 amino acids.

V is TRBV7-9 and J is TRBJ1-2; no firm D call. Germline-derived CDR1 and CDR2 are SEHNR and FQNEAQ (reference sequence). The germline V and J ends were trimmed by 5 bases and 4 bases, with 5 bases remaining between them. The CDR3 totals 11 residues. The CDR3 DNA reads as TGTGCCAGCAGCGCACCCTATGGCTACACCTTC. It specifies CASSAPYGYTF.

This clonotype was seen repeatedly, ten times or more. This chain joins TRBV20-1 and TRBJ1-2; TRBD1 might be the D (6 bases). Germline CDR1 and CDR2: DFQATT and SNEGSKA (reference sequence). The CDR3 consists of 14 residues. With 7 bases removed from V and 3 bases from J, the gap between germline ends came to 18 bases. This CDR3 reads CSGTSGGVYYGYTF. CDR3 coding DNA: TGCAGTGGAACGTCGGGGGGCGTTTACTATGGCTACACCTTC.

The rearrangement links TRBV11-2 to TRBJ2-7; 7 bases align to TRBD1. The trim removed 4 bases at V and 4 bases at J, leaving 10 bases unmatched. CDR3 size: 15 residues. The germline gives CDR1 SGHAT, CDR2 FQNNGV. This CDR3 reads CASSYSDRAVYEQYF. The CDR3 region has the DNA TGTGCCAGCAGCTATTCAGACAGGGCGGTGTACGAGCAGTACTTC.

J is TRBJ1-5 and V is TRBV18; tentative D call: TRBD1 (6 bases). The germline V and J ends were trimmed by 6 bases and 3 bases, with 12 bases remaining between them. The V gene's germline CDR1 is KGHSH and CDR2 LQKENI. There are 14 residues in the CDR3. The CDR3 region is CASSPGHINQPQHF. The CDR3 DNA reads as TGTGCCAGCTCTCCGGGACACATCAATCAGCCCCAGCATTTT.

Ten or more counts support this clonotype. The genes are TRBV5-6 and TRBJ2-7; maybe TRBD1 (5 bases). CDR1 is SGHDT and CDR2 is YYEEEE in the germline V gene. The length of the CDR3 is 14 residues. The V end was cut by 0 bases, the J end by 1 base, with 8 bases between. CDR3 sequence reads: CASSLDRPSYEQYF. In DNA form, the CDR3 reads TGTGCCAGCAGCTTGGACAGGCCTTCCTACGAGCAGTACTTC.

This clonotype is a singleton in its sample. This chain connects TRBV24-1 to TRBJ1-3, with 12 bases lining up with TRBD1. Germline assignment: CDR1 KGHDR and CDR2 SFDVKD. The V and J ends lost 5 bases and 1 base, in that order; junction bases with no gene match: 5. CDR3 length equals 17 residues. The CDR3 DNA follows: TGTGCCACCAGTGGACCGGGACAGGGGGCTTCTGGAAACACCATATATTTT. Amino acids: CATSGPGQGASGNTIYF.

This clonotype was observed once. This may arise from a read error, as a much more abundant clone is one base away. The chain links TRBV5-6 to TRBJ2-2, with TRBD2 identical over 12 bases. Germline trimming cut 6 bases from V and 7 bases from J; bases unmatched to any gene: 13. The CDR3 length is 17 residues. Germline values: CDR1 SGHDT, CDR2 YYEEEE. The CDR3 bases are TGTGCCAGCATCTCCACCTGGACTAGCGGGACGAGCGGGGAGCTGTTTTTT. Its protein is CASISTWTSGTSGELFF.

As concerns this clonotype: Relative to the germline gene, one junction end is altered; a read error may explain this. CDR3 amino acids: CASSYPRQEAFF. The CDR3, as DNA: TGTGCCAGCAGTTACCCCCGACAGGAAGCTTTCTTT. The genes are TRBV10-3 and TRBJ1-1; possibly TRBD1 for D (5 bases). This CDR3 has 12 residues. Germline CDR1 ENHRY, CDR2 SYGVKD.